The 16 T cell receptor beta chains below all came from one sample that was sequenced in a study of blood T cell repertoires in COVID-19. Assay used: immunoSEQ multiplex PCR; TCRdb lists only in-frame clones, some missing. The sample lists 650,000 to 800,000 clones; 85% to 90% were seen once. Sequenced input: peripheral blood. The receptors were sampled from a woman under 30 with acute or convalescent COVID-19.

The chain carries TRBV10-3 and TRBJ2-7; 10 bases fit TRBD2. Germline V CDR1 and CDR2: ENHRY, SYGVKD. This CDR3 has 16 amino acids. The V segment lost 3 bases and the J segment 4 bases; nucleotides outside the gene matches: 9. CDR3 in DNA: TGTGCCATCAGTGATATAGCGGGGGGCGAAAATTACGAGCAGTACTTC. It translates to CAISDIAGGENYEQYF.

This rearrangement joins TRBV5-4 to TRBJ2-2; TRBD1 matches at 9 bases. This CDR3 region has 17 residues. V shed 0 bases and J 5 bases; nucleotides not matched to a gene: 8. The V gene's germline CDR1 is SGHNT and CDR2 YYREEE (reference sequence). The CDR3, as DNA: TGTGCCAGCAGCTTGGGTCCGGTCGACAGGGGGACCGGGGAGCTGTTTTTT. Its translation is CASSLGPVDRGTGELFF.

The gene calls are TRBV5-4 and TRBJ2-5, with 8 positions matching TRBD2. The CDR3 has 14 amino acids. V lost 0 bases and J lost 3; bases outside the gene matches: 1. CDR1 is SGHNT and CDR2 is YYREEE in the germline V gene (reference sequence). In nucleotides, the CDR3 is TGTGCCAGCAGCTTGGGAGCGGGGGAAGAGACCCAGTACTTC. Amino acids: CASSLGAGEETQYF.

V and J are TRBV27 and TRBJ1-3, with TRBD1 as a possible D gene (6 bases). CDR3 length equals 16 residues. Germline assignment: CDR1 MNHEY and CDR2 SMNVEV (reference sequence). Trimming took 3 bases from V and 0 from J, leaving 12 bases between them. This chain's CDR3 is CASSLGRGTSGNTIYF. CDR3 coding DNA: TGTGCCAGCAGTTTGGGTAGGGGGACCTCTGGAAACACCATATATTTT.

V is TRBV7-2 and J is TRBJ2-7; 8 bases are a match to TRBD1. Germline CDR1 SGHTA, CDR2 FQGNSA. The trim removed 3 bases at V and 7 bases at J, leaving 11 bases unmatched. The CDR3 contains 15 residues. The CDR3 sequence: CASSFSQGASGEQYF. In DNA, the CDR3 is TGTGCCAGCAGCTTTTCTCAGGGGGCGTCAGGGGAGCAGTACTTC.

This clone has only a few counts. The CDR3 DNA follows: TGTGCCAGCAGTTTAAGTAGGCCCCCGGGACTTAACGAAAACTATGGCTACACCTTC. This sequence encodes CASSLSRPPGLNENYGYTF. The chain is built from TRBV27 and TRBJ1-2; perhaps TRBD1 as D (5 bases). Germline lookup yields CDR1 MNHEY and CDR2 SMNVEV (reference sequence). CDR3 size: 19 residues. V lost 2 bases to trimming and J lost 2 bases, with 24 bases between them.

The rearrangement links TRBV19 to TRBJ2-3, with D tentatively TRBD2 (7 bases). The CDR3 consists of 15 residues. With 7 bases removed from V and 4 bases from J, the gap between germline ends came to 18 bases. Germline V lookup: CDR1 LNHDA, CDR2 SQIVND (reference sequence). CDR3: CASIGGAGDADTQYF. The CDR3 DNA is TGTGCCAGTATAGGGGGGGCAGGGGACGCAGATACGCAGTATTTT.

For this clone: Because the CDR3's place on the DNA is in doubt, the DNA is left out and the CDR3 is given as listed by TCRdb. This chain connects TRBV6-5 to TRBJ2-6; the DNA was not compared with TRBD2, the D call given in the table. The germline V gene encodes CDR1 MNHEY and CDR2 SVGAGI. The CDR3 numbers 14 amino acids, ends counted. The CDR3 protein is CASSSSSGANVLTF.

The count of this clone is one. The rearrangement joins TRBV9 to TRBJ2-1; the D is unclear. This CDR3 has 12 residues. Trimming pared 0 bases from V and 10 bases from J, leaving 8 bases between. Germline V lookup: CDR1 SGDLS, CDR2 YYNGEE. CDR3 sequence reads: CASSVGGTEQFF. In DNA, the CDR3 is TGTGCCAGCAGCGTAGGAGGAACGGAGCAGTTCTTC.

The chain combines TRBV19 with TRBJ1-2; 7 bases match TRBD1. The ends lost 2 bases at V and 8 bases at J; junction bases unmatched: 11. CDR3 length: 15 amino acids. The V gene's germline CDR1 is LNHDA and CDR2 SQIVND (reference sequence). For the CDR3, the DNA is TGTGCCAGTAGTATATGGGCAGGGGGAAAGAGAGGCTACACCTTC. This sequence encodes CASSIWAGGKRGYTF.

The sample holds one count of this clone. The CDR3 region has the DNA TGCGCCAGCAGCTTGGATAGGGAGGGAAACACTGAAGCTTTCTTT. Translating gives CASSLDREGNTEAFF. The gene calls are TRBV5-1 and TRBJ1-1, with D uncertain. Germline CDR1 and CDR2: SGHRS and YFSETQ. The V and J ends lost 0 bases and 2 bases respectively, with 11 bases between them. This CDR3 has 15 residues.

The V call is TRBV3-1 (or the pseudogene TRBV3-2), the J call TRBJ1-2; D not resolved. The V end was cut by 1 base, the J end by 7 bases, with 10 bases between. Germline CDR1 LGHDT, CDR2 YNNKEL (reference sequence). There are 13 residues in the CDR3. The DNA for the CDR3 is TGTGCCAGCAGCCAAGCAGGTATTGGTGGCTACACCTTC. Amino acid sequence: CASSQAGIGGYTF.

Concerning this clone itself: This sample includes further DNA sequences coding for the same CDR3. The rearrangement joins TRBV4-1 to TRBJ2-3; D ambiguous. Trimming pared 1 base from V and 6 bases from J, leaving 5 bases between. The length of the CDR3 is 12 residues. CDR1 MGHRA and CDR2 YSYEKL come from the germline V gene. Here the CDR3 reads CASSQGGDTQYF. The CDR3 bases are TGCGCCAGCAGCCAAGGAGGTGATACGCAGTATTTT.

This clone occurred a few times. This chain's CDR3 is CSVATGLYGYTF. CDR3 sequence (DNA): TGCAGCGTCGCCACAGGGTTATATGGCTACACCTTC. V gene TRBV29-1 combines with J gene TRBJ1-2; TRBD1 is a possible D gene (6 bases). Trimming shortened V by 6 bases and J by 5 bases, and 13 bases separated the two germline ends. The CDR3 contains 12 residues. Germline CDR1 and CDR2: SQVTM and ANQGSEA.

This clone showed up just once. This chain joins TRBV9 and TRBJ1-6; TRBD1 is a possible D gene (5 bases). Between the trimmed V and J ends, which lost 3 bases and 6 bases, there was a span of 16 bases. The germline V gene encodes CDR1 SGDLS and CDR2 YYNGEE. This CDR3 is built from 16 residues. DNA for the CDR3: TGTGCCAGCAGCGCCGACCTAGGACACAGTAATTCACCCCTCCACTTT. Translating gives CASSADLGHSNSPLHF.

V gene TRBV19 combines with J gene TRBJ1-2; possible D gene TRBD1, 6 bases. The CDR3 totals 12 residues. Trimming removed 5 bases at V and 7 bases at J, with 11 bases between. Germline V gene lookup returns CDR1 LNHDA and CDR2 SQIVND (reference sequence). The DNA of the CDR3 is TGTGCCAGTAGTGTACAGGGAGCTGGCTACACCTTC. This sequence encodes CASSVQGAGYTF. The full variable domain, rest sourced from reference TRBV19 and TRBJ1-2, is DGGITQSPKYLFRKEGQNVTLSCEQNLNHDAMYWYRQDPGQGLRLIYYSQIVNDFQKGDIAEGYSVSREKKESFPLTVTSAQKNPTAFYLCASSVQGAGYTFGSGTRLTVV.